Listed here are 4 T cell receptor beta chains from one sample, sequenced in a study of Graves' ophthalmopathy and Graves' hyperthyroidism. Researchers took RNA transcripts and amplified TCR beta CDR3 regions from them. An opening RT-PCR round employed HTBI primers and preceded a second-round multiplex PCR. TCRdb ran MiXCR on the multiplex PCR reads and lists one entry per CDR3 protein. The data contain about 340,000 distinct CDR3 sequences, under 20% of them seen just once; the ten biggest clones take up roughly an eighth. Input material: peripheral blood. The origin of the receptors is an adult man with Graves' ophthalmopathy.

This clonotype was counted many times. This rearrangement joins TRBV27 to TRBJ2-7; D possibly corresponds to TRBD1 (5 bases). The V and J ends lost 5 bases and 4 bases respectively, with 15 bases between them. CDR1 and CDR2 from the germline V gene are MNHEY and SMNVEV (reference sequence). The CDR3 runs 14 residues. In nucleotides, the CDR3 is TGTGCCAGCAGTACCTTAGGGGTTGGGTACGAGCAGTACTTC. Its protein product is CASSTLGVGYEQYF.

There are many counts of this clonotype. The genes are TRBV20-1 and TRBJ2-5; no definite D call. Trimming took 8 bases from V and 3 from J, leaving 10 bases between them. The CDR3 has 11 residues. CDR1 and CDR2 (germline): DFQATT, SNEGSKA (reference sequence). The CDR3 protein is CSTFSKETQYF. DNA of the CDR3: TGCAGTACCTTCAGCAAAGAGACCCAGTACTTC.

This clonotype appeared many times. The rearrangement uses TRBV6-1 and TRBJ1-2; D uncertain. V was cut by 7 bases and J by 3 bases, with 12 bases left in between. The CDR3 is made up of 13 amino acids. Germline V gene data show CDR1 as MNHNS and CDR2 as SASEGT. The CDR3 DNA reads TGTGCCAGCATTGGGGTTTCGTACTATGGCTACACCTTC. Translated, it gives CASIGVSYYGYTF.

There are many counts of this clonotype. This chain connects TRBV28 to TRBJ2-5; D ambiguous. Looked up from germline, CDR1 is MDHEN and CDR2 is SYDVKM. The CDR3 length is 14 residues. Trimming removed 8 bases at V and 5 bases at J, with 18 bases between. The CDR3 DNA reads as TGTGCCAGCTGTCTCGGCCGCAGAATGGAGACCCAGTACTTC. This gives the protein CASCLGRRMETQYF.